The TCR beta chain described here comes from a study of post-analysis software for immune sequencing data (dated by TCRdb to the mid-2010s). The study in broad terms: Disease courses on record covered relapsing-remitting, secondary progressive and progressive-relapsing multiple sclerosis, though some patients had no subtype annotation. The patient repertoires were set against under 12 previously published healthy control repertoires from donors whose ages ranged from roughly 6 to 26 years. A subset of samples was prepared in parallel using single-end sample barcoding, then pooled and co-amplified after Illumina adapter ligation.

Regarding this clonotype: The clone's antigen remains unknown. Base qualities were left out, and no much larger clone turns up one base away.

From its cysteine to its phenylalanine, the CDR3 spans 16 amino acids. Just the 48-base CDR3 DNA is kept, in frame starting at base 1. The germline V gene (reference sequence) yields DFQATT for CDR1 and SNEGSKA for CDR2. Read against the paper, the sample's time point label means: second blood draw from one MS patient after hematopoietic stem cell transplantation. TCR beta repertoires were profiled from peripheral blood of about a dozen young patients with multiple sclerosis to demonstrate the VDJtools post-analysis software. The multiple sclerosis patients were children and adolescents between 6 and 15 years of age. Preparation of the library involved PCR. The run used an Illumina HiSeq 2500. To reduce PCR and sequencing biases, unique molecular identifiers were incorporated into the TCR beta cDNA libraries. Roughly 0.5 million cDNA molecules were obtained per 1 to 10 million input T cells, so each molecule approximated one T cell. The patient libraries were prepared and sequenced using the same protocol as the earlier healthy control dataset. Within a given batch, samples were prepared together, multiplexed and sequenced on the same HiSeq lane. The original methods were these. MIGEC handled the raw barcoded reads, throwing out single-read molecular identifier groups before consensus assembly and CDR3 extraction. VDJtools was used for post-analysis of the clonotype tables, and diversity was normalized by down-sampling every dataset to the size of the smallest sample. To correct batch-related cross-sample contamination, repertoire overlap clustering matched CDR3 amino acid sequences but not nucleotide sequences. The public reads were run again by TCRdb, first through fastp at Q25 and then through MiXCR, and only productive beta chains were kept. Every entry covers one CDR3 protein and lists the most common genes and DNA from its rows. The V and J calls shown here were made by TCRdb, not taken from the authors' results. In this sample the table shows around 150,000 distinct CDR3 sequences, under 40% of which occur a single time. The top ten constitute about 26% of the sample.

Study-wide findings and limitations: Compared with controls, multiple sclerosis patients had significantly lower normalized Chao1 diversity, a finding suggesting substantial peripheral T-cell clonal expansion. The multiple sclerosis patient group was slightly younger than the control group. Patients showed significantly higher frequencies than controls for several TRBV segments, among them TRBV5-6, TRBV5-1 and TRBV20-1. Direct clustering with F measure showed strong co-clustering of samples prepared in the same batch, prompting a batch-effect correction.

The chain is made from TRBV20-1 and TRBJ2-4; the central 9 bases match TRBD1. TRBJ2-7 explains the end of the DNA better; the J call may be wrong. The sample here was blood, taken after autologous hematopoietic stem cell transplantation. The receptor comes from a girl aged 5-17 years with multiple sclerosis. Donor details come from another sample of the same person, matched by shared clones. The CDR3 is CSASRGQGPLTYEQYF. The base sequence is TGCAGTGCTAGTCGGGGACAGGGCCCCCTAACCTACGAGCAGTACTTC.